This T cell receptor (beta chain) was retrieved from a study of cytomegalovirus exposure and HLA in healthy donors. Whole-study results and caveats: The dataset shows that most TCR sequences were rare, while some public TCRs occurred in many donors.

In the PCR, 60 Vbeta and 13 Jbeta primers were used. Using immunoSEQ multiplex PCR, the repertoire was profiled, and TCRdb retains in-frame clones only, with some absent. This table has about 260,000 clones, just under 85% appearing once. Germline CDR1 reads MDHEN; CDR2 reads SYDVKM. V was clipped by 5 bases and J by 2 bases; unmatched bases: 13. This CDR3 has 17 residues. This clone came up a few times. What it binds is not known. The chain links TRBV28 to TRBJ2-7; 9 bases align to TRBD2. This TCR was recovered from a woman aged 40 to 50 in good health and CMV-seropositive. Source material: PBMCs. The CDR3 reads CASSTPGVREGAYEQYF. CDR3 DNA sequence: TGTGCCAGCAGTACACCGGGGGTGCGGGAGGGGGCCTACGAGCAGTACTTC.